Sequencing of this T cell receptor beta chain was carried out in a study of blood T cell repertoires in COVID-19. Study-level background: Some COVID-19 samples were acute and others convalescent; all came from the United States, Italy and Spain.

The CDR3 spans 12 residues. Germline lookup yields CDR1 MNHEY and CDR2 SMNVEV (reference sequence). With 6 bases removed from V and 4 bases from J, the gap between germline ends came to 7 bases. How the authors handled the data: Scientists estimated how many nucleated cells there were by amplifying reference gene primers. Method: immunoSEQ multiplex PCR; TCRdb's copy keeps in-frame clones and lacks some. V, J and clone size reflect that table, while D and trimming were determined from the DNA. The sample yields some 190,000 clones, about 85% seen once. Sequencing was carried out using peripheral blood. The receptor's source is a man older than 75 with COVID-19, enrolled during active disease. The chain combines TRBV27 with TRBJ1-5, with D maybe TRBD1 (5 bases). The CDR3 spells CASRSGNQPQHF. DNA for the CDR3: TGTGCCAGCAGATCAGGGAATCAGCCCCAGCATTTT.